A selection of T cell receptor beta chains follows, all from one sample in a study of tumor-infiltrating lymphocytes in primary liver carcinoma. TCRdb re-derived calls from the multiplex PCR reads in MiXCR, one entry per CDR3 protein. The repertoire has about 310,000 distinct CDR3 sequences, 58% of them found once; the top ten carry 17%. Sequenced material: peripheral blood. The receptors were gathered from a woman aged 25 to 39 with primary liver carcinoma and hepatitis B virus infection. The CDR3 runs from the conserved cysteine through the conserved F or W. Fields, in order: clone size, J gene, V gene, D gene, CDR3 DNA, CDR3 protein. A D gene is named only where the DNA matches it firmly. The size field is filled for only some rows; it gives once, few, many or a size class.

. | TRBJ2-5 | TRBV30 | . | TGTGTCTGGGATCGAGGGACGGAGACCCAGTACTTC | CVWDRGTETQYF
. | TRBJ2-7 | TRBV6-5 | . | TGTGCCAGCAGTTACGCCCTAGGAGGGCAGTACTTC | CASSYALGGQYF
. | TRBJ2-3 | TRBV10-3 | TRBD2 | TGTGCCATCAGTGAGGCGGGGGGGGTTATCACAGATACGCAGTATTTT | CAISEAGGVITDTQYF
. | TRBJ2-1 | TRBV7-8 | TRBD2 | TGTGCCAGCAGCCGTTCTAGCGGGGCAACCTCCTACAATGAGCAGTTCTTC | CASSRSSGATSYNEQFF
. | TRBJ2-1 | TRBV12-3/TRBV12-4 | . | TGTGCCAGCAGACCCCCCGGGGCGGGATACGATGAGCAGTTCTTC | CASRPPGAGYDEQFF
few | TRBJ2-1 | TRBV6-2/TRBV6-3 | . | TGTGCCAGCACCAACGGGGTTTCTAGGGGAAATGAGCAGTTCTTC | CASTNGVSRGNEQFF
. | TRBJ2-1 | TRBV29-1 | . | TGCAGCGGCGGGCCCGATCGAGGCTCCTACAATGAGCAGTTCTTC | CSGGPDRGSYNEQFF
. | TRBJ1-5 | TRBV7-9 | . | TGTGCCAGCAGCTTGGGGGATGGGGTCCGTACGGGGCAGCCCCAGCATTTT | CASSLGDGVRTGQPQHF
. | TRBJ2-1 | TRBV11-2 | . | TGCGCCAGCAGCTTAGGCGACCCCTACAATGAGCAGTTCTTC | CASSLGDPYNEQFF
. | TRBJ2-5 | TRBV7-9 | . | TGTGCCTGCAGAATGGGTACGAGCGGAGAGACCCAGTACTTC | CACRMGTSGETQYF
. | TRBJ2-2 | TRBV5-6 | . | TGTGCCAGCAGCTGGGGGACTCTTAGGGCCACCGGGGAGCTGTTTTTT | CASSWGTLRATGELFF